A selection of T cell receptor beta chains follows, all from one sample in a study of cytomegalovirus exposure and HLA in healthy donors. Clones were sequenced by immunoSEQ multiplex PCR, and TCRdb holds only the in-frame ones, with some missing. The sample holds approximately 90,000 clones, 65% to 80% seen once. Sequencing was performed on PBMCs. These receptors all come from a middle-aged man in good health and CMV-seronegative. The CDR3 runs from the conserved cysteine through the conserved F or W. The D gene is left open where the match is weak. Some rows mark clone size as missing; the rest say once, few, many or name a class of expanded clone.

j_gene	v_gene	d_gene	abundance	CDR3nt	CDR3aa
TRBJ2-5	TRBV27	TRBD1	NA	TGTGCCAGCAGTCCCTCGACGGGACAGATACTCCAAGAGACCCAGTACTTC	CASSPSTGQILQETQYF
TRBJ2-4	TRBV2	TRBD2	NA	TGTGCCAGCAGTGAAAGGCGGGGGGGCGAGTTTGACATTCAGTACTTC	CASSERRGGEFDIQYF
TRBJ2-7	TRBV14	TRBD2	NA	TGTGCCAGCAGCAGAGAGGGGCCAGCGGGGGGGATACACTACGAGCAGTACTTC	CASSREGPAGGIHYEQYF
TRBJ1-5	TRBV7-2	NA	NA	TGTGCCAGCAGCCGAACAGGACCCGGCAATCAGCCCCAGCATTTT	CASSRTGPGNQPQHF
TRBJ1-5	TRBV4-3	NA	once	TGCGCCAGCAGCCAAGATGGGCGAGTCAATCAGCCCCAGCATTTT	CASSQDGRVNQPQHF
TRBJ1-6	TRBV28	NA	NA	TGTGCCAGCAGTTTACGGTACAGGGCGTCGCATTCACCCCTCCACTTT	CASSLRYRASHSPLHF
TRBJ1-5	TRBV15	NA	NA	TGTGCCACCAGCAGACGTCGGCAGGCGGGCCAGCCCCAGCATTTT	CATSRRRQAGQPQHF
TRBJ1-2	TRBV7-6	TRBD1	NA	TGTGCCAGCAGCCGGGACAGGGGGGCACTTAACTATGGCTACACCTTC	CASSRDRGALNYGYTF
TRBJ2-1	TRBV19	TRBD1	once	TGTGCCAGTAGTATGGTTCAGGGGGCGCGGGACAATGAGCAGTTCTTC	CASSMVQGARDNEQFF
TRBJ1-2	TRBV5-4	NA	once	TGTGCCAGCAGCCACGACCCGGGGGCTAACTATGGCTACACCTTC	CASSHDPGANYGYTF
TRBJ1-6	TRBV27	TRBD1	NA	TGTGCCAGCAGTTTTAAGGGGGCGGGTAATTCACCCCTCCACTTT	CASSFKGAGNSPLHF
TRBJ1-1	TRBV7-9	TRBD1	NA	TGTGCCAGCACTTCCGAGTTTGGGGCAGGGGGCGCGAGCGCTTTCTTT	CASTSEFGAGGASAFF
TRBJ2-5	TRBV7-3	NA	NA	TGTGCCAGCAGCTTAATCACGGGGGAGACCCAGTACTTC	CASSLITGETQYF
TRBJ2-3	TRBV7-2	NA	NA	TGTGCCAGCAGCTTAGGCAGGGGCCGGGGATCAGATACGCAGTATTTT	CASSLGRGRGSDTQYF
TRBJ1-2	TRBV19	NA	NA	TGTGCCAGTAGTATAAAGGCGGACTATGGCTACACCTTC	CASSIKADYGYTF
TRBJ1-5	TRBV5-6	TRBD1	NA	TGTGCCAGCAGCAGGCAGGGGGTGGGAAATCAGCCCCAGCATTTT	CASSRQGVGNQPQHF
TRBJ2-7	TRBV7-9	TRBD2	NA	TGTGCCAGCAGCTTAGCGCTAGCGGGGGGTTCCTACGAGCAGTACTTC	CASSLALAGGSYEQYF
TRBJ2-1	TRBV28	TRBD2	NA	TGTGCCAGCAGCCAGACCGGGACTAGCTTCTTCGGTGAGCAGTTCTTC	CASSQTGTSFFGEQFF
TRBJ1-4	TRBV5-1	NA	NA	TGCGCCAGCAGCTTGGCAGACACAACTAATGAAAAACTGTTTTTT	CASSLADTTNEKLFF
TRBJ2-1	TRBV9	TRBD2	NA	TGTGCCAGCAGCGTGGAACTAGCGGGGGCCAGCAATGAGCAGTTCTTC	CASSVELAGASNEQFF
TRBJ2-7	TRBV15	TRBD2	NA	TGTGCCACCAGCAGGGGGGGGACCGTGGGGGAGCAGTACTTC	CATSRGGTVGEQYF
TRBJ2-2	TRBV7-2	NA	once	TGTGCCAGCAGCTTGGACGGGGGATATTTTGGCGGGGAGCTGTTTTTT	CASSLDGGYFGGELFF
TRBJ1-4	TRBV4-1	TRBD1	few	TGCGCCAGCAGCCAAGATCCCACAGGGGGTGAAAAACTGTTTTTT	CASSQDPTGGEKLFF
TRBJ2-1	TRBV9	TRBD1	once	TGTGCCAGCAGCCCCGGACAGGGAGGCGATGAGCAGTTCTTC	CASSPGQGGDEQFF
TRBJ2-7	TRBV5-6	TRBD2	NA	TGTGCCAGCAGACCTAGCGGGGGCCTCTACGAGCAGTACTTC	CASRPSGGLYEQYF
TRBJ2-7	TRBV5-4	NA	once	TGTGCCAGCAGCTTAATAGGGGACGAGCAGTACTTC	CASSLIGDEQYF
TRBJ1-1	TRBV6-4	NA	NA	TGTGCCAGCAGGACAGAGAACACTGAAGCTTTCTTT	CASRTENTEAFF
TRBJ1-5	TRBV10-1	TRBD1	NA	TGCGCCAGCAGCGCCGGGACAGGGAAGGTAGGACAGCCCCAGCATTTT	CASSAGTGKVGQPQHF
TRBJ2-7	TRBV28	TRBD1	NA	TGTGCCAGCAGTTTGGGGACAGGGGTGCTGGGGCAGTACTTC	CASSLGTGVLGQYF
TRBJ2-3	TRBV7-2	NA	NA	TGTGCCAGCAGCTTAGCCCCGGGGAGCACAGATACGCAGTATTTT	CASSLAPGSTDTQYF
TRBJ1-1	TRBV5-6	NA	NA	TGTGCCAGCAGCTTACGAGGCACTGAAGCTTTCTTT	CASSLRGTEAFF
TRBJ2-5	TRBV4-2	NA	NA	TGTGCCAGCAGCCAAAAGAGAGAAGAGACCCAGTACTTC	CASSQKREETQYF
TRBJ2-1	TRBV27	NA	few	TGTGCCAGCAGTTTATTACTTTACAATGAGCAGTTCTTC	CASSLLLYNEQFF
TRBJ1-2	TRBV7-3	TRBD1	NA	TGTGCCAGCAGACCCCAGGGACAGGGCGCCTATGGCTACACCTTC	CASRPQGQGAYGYTF
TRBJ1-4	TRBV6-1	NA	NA	TGTGCCAGCAGTGAATTTCCCAGGGGAAATGAAAAACTGTTTTTT	CASSEFPRGNEKLFF
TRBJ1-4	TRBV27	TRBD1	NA	TGTGCCAGCAGTTCCGGACAGGGTTGGGGATGGGAGGGTGGCCATAATGAAAAACTGTTTTTT	CASSSGQGWGWEGGHNEKLFF
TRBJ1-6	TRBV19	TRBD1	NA	TGTGCCAGTAGTATAGATATTACAGGGGCCGGATCACCCCTCCACTTT	CASSIDITGAGSPLHF
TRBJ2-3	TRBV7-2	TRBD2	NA	TGTGCCAGCAGCGTTAGCGGGGGTGGGACAGATACGCAGTATTTT	CASSVSGGGTDTQYF
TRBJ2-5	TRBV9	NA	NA	TGTGCCAGCAGCGTAGCGGAGACCCAGTACTTC	CASSVAETQYF
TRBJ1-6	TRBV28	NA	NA	TGTGCCAGCAGTTTCCAGGGCACCTATAATTCACCCCTCCACTTT	CASSFQGTYNSPLHF
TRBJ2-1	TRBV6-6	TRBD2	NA	TGTGCCAGCAGGGAAGGGCGGGGGGGCCAAAATGAGCAGTTCTTC	CASREGRGGQNEQFF
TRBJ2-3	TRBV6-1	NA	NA	TGTGCCAGCAGTGAATTCCTTTCGGGGGTTACAACTAGCACAGATACGCAGTATTTT	CASSEFLSGVTTSTDTQYF
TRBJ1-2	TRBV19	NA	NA	TGTGCCAGTAGTATTGCGCGGGGGACCCTTGGGGGCTACACCTTC	CASSIARGTLGGYTF
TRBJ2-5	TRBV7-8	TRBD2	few	TGTGCCAGCAGCTTAGTGGGACTAGCGGGGTCAGAGACCCAGTACTTC	CASSLVGLAGSETQYF
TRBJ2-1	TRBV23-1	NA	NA	TGCGCCAGCAGTCAATCGGTCACAGTTAGCTCCTACAATGAGCAGTTCTTC	CASSQSVTVSSYNEQFF
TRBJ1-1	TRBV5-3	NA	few	TGTGCCAGAAGCCATTGCCAGGGGAACACTGAAGCTTTCTTT	CARSHCQGNTEAFF
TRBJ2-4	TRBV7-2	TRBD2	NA	TGTGCCAGCAGCTCCGGGACTAGCGTACTGGTTCAGTACTTC	CASSSGTSVLVQYF
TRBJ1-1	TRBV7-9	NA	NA	TGTGCCAGCAGCTCAAGGACAGTAAAGGACACTGAAGCTTTCTTT	CASSSRTVKDTEAFF
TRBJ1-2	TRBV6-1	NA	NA	TGTGCCAGCAGTGAATGGCCCAGCGGAGGCTACACCTTC	CASSEWPSGGYTF
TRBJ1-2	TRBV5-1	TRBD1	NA	TGCGCCAGCAGCTCGTTATCCGGGACAGACTATGGCTACACCTTC	CASSSLSGTDYGYTF
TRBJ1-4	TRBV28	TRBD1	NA	TGTGCCAGCAGCCGGGACAGCCGAAATGAAAAACTGTTTTTT	CASSRDSRNEKLFF
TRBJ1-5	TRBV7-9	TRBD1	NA	TGTGCCAGCAGCTTAGCCGGACAGGGCCATCAGCCCCAGCATTTT	CASSLAGQGHQPQHF
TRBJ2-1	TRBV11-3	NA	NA	TGTGCCAGCAGCCCCGGCGGACTATCCTACAATGAGCAGTTCTTC	CASSPGGLSYNEQFF